This TCR beta chain was identified in a study of blood T cell repertoires in COVID-19. Measured with immunoSEQ multiplex PCR; TCRdb has only the in-frame clones, and not every one. The table lists some 96,000 clones, 87% of them singletons. This CDR3 has 15 amino acids. Trimming removed 3 bases at V and 6 bases at J, with 15 bases between. Germline CDR1 reads LNHDA; CDR2 reads SQIVND (reference sequence). J is TRBJ2-1 and V is TRBV19; D remains ambiguous. The TCR comes from a man aged 25-45 years in a cohort sampled during active COVID-19. What was sequenced was peripheral blood. The CDR3 DNA reads as TGTGCCAGTAGTATTCGTACGGTGCTTGCCAATGAGCAGTTCTTC. It codes for CASSIRTVLANEQFF.